A selection of T cell receptor beta chains follows, all from one sample in a study of T-cell memory formation after mild COVID-19. Each CDR3 protein gets one entry after TCRdb re-called the 5' RACE reads with MiXCR. The data contain 380,000 or so distinct CDR3 sequences, under 15% of them seen just once; the ten biggest clones take up about 20%. What was sequenced was PBMCs or a T cell subset sorted from them (not recorded which). These receptor sequences come from a man aged 18 to 35 who had mild COVID-19 (a few samples of this study predate the infection). Cell type and time point are not known. Each CDR3 is given with its conserved first and last residue. A D gene is named only where the DNA matches it firmly. The size field is filled for only some rows; it gives once, few, many or a size class.

TRBJ1-5	NA	few	TRBV6-5	TGTGCCAGCAGTTACAGTTTCAATCAGCCCCAGCATTTT	CASSYSFNQPQHF
TRBJ1-2	TRBD1	few	TRBV12-3/TRBV12-4	TGTGCCAGCACGAGCCGCACAGGGGTCGGGGGAGGCTACACCTTC	CASTSRTGVGGGYTF
TRBJ2-4	NA	many	TRBV7-2	TGTGCCAGCAGCTTATTCGGGGTTGGGGCAAGGAACATTCAGTACTTC	CASSLFGVGARNIQYF
TRBJ1-5	TRBD1	NA	TRBV7-2	TGTGCCAGCAGCCCGGACAGGGAGCGGAGTCAGCCCCAGCATTTT	CASSPDRERSQPQHF
TRBJ1-5	NA	few	TRBV7-9	TGTGCCAGCAGCGGCCCAAATCAGCCCCAGCATTTT	CASSGPNQPQHF
TRBJ2-7	TRBD1	NA	TRBV5-1	TGCGCCAGCAGCACTCGACAGGGAAGGTCGGGCGAGCAGTACTTC	CASSTRQGRSGEQYF
TRBJ2-4	TRBD2	NA	TRBV7-8	TGTGCCAGCACAAACCAAGCGGGGGGGCGCGTGAACATTCAGTACTTC	CASTNQAGGRVNIQYF
TRBJ1-1	NA	few	TRBV7-2	TGTGCCAAATTCCTTGGCACTGAAGCTTTCTTT	CAKFLGTEAFF
TRBJ2-1	NA	few	TRBV29-1	TGCAGCGTTGAAAGAGTCTACAGGGCAGGAGAGCAGTTCTTC	CSVERVYRAGEQFF
TRBJ2-5	NA	NA	TRBV24-1	TGTGCCACCAGTGATCCTGCGGGGGCGGGGGAGACCCAGTACTTC	CATSDPAGAGETQYF
TRBJ1-3	NA	few	TRBV3-1	TGTGCCAGCAGCCAAGGGTACGGGACCTCTGGAAACACCATATATTTT	CASSQGYGTSGNTIYF
TRBJ2-2	NA	many	TRBV18	TGTGCCAGCTCAGACACCGGGGAGCTGTTTTTT	CASSDTGELFF
TRBJ1-5	NA	NA	TRBV6-5	TGTGCCAGCGGTGACGGGAATCAGCCCCAGCATTTT	CASGDGNQPQHF
TRBJ1-4	NA	NA	TRBV4-3	TGCGCCAGCAGACCAGATTCGGGGGGTGAAAAACTGTTTTTT	CASRPDSGGEKLFF
TRBJ1-1	TRBD1	few	TRBV7-9	TGTGCCAGCAGCACCCTGACAGGGGGCAATGAAGCTTTCTTT	CASSTLTGGNEAFF
TRBJ2-1	TRBD2	NA	TRBV3-1	TGTGCCAGCAGCCAAGGCGGACTAGCGACCTACAATGAGCAGTTCTTC	CASSQGGLATYNEQFF
TRBJ2-3	NA	few	TRBV4-3	TGCGCCAGCAGCCAAGCCGGGAATTTGGGTAGCACAGATACGCAGTATTTT	CASSQAGNLGSTDTQYF
TRBJ1-5	NA	few	TRBV20-1	TGCAGTGCTAGAGGGTTTTTAGCAGGGAAGGTGCAGCCCCAGCATTTT	CSARGFLAGKVQPQHF
TRBJ1-2	NA	NA	TRBV4-2	TGTGCCAGCAGCCAAGTAGTGGGGGTCGCCCCGAATGGCTACACCTTC	CASSQVVGVAPNGYTF
TRBJ2-1	TRBD1	NA	TRBV12-3/TRBV12-4	TGTGCCAGCAGTACCCGGGACAGGGGGTTGAATGAGCAGTTCTTC	CASSTRDRGLNEQFF
TRBJ1-5	NA	few	TRBV20-1	TGCAGTGCTGGGAACACGAATCAGCCCCAGCATTTT	CSAGNTNQPQHF
TRBJ1-2	TRBD1	few	TRBV27	TGTGCCAGCAGTCCTTGGACAGGGGGCGGTGGCTACACCTTC	CASSPWTGGGGYTF
TRBJ2-1	TRBD2	NA	TRBV20-1	TGCAGTGCCCTTACGCGGGGGGGCTCCTACAATGAGCAGTTCTTC	CSALTRGGSYNEQFF
TRBJ1-2	NA	many	TRBV2	TGTGCCAGCAGGGGACGAGCTGTTGGCTACACCTTC	CASRGRAVGYTF